The 19 T cell receptor beta chains given below trace back to one sample, sequenced in a study of cytomegalovirus exposure and HLA in healthy donors. 60 Vbeta and 13 Jbeta primers were used in PCR. Sequencing was performed with immunoSEQ multiplex PCR; in TCRdb, only in-frame clones are kept and a portion is missing. The sample gives 75,000 to 100,000 clones, about four fifths of which show up once; 5.5% to 8% is in the top ten. Material: PBMCs. These receptors all come from a man aged 25-40 years in good health and CMV-seronegative.

Only a few counts were recorded for this clone. This sequence joins TRBV27 and TRBJ2-1, with 7 bases that match TRBD1. Germline V gene data show CDR1 as MNHEY and CDR2 as SMNVEV (reference sequence). The CDR3 is 14 amino acids. V gave up 3 bases and J gave up 5 bases; unmatched junction bases: 4. DNA of the CDR3: TGTGCCAGCAGTTTTTGGGACAGAAACAATGAGCAGTTCTTC. This translates into CASSFWDRNNEQFF.

The rearrangement joins TRBV6-6 to TRBJ1-5, with no clear D. The V end was cut by 10 bases, the J end by 1 base, with 11 bases between. The germline V gene encodes CDR1 MNHNY and CDR2 SVGAGI (reference sequence). This CDR3 has 13 residues. CDR3 loop: CATAGDSNQPQHF. The DNA for the CDR3 is TGTGCCACCGCCGGAGACAGCAATCAGCCCCAGCATTTT.

This chain connects TRBV5-1 to TRBJ2-7; TRBD1 might be the D (6 bases). V lost 4 bases and J 1 base, leaving 12 bases between the germline ends. CDR1 is SGHRS and CDR2 is YFSETQ in the germline V gene. This CDR3 has 14 amino acids. CDR3: CASSPDRISYEQYF. CDR3 in DNA: TGCGCCAGCAGCCCCGACAGGATTTCCTACGAGCAGTACTTC.

V is TRBV6-1 and J is TRBJ2-6; D remains unclear. Per germline, CDR1 MNHNS and CDR2 SASEGT. V lost 6 bases and J lost 1, with 10 bases in between. The length of the CDR3 is 15 residues. Here the CDR3 reads CASRVDTSGANVLTF. DNA of the CDR3: TGTGCCAGCAGGGTCGACACATCTGGGGCCAACGTCCTGACTTTC.

V is TRBV5-4 and J is TRBJ2-7; a weak D match, TRBD2 (6 bases). The CDR3 has 15 residues. Looked up from germline, CDR1 is SGHNT and CDR2 is YYREEE (reference sequence). V dropped 0 bases and J dropped 2 bases, with 12 bases sitting between them. This chain's CDR3 is CASSLASGPTYEQYF. The CDR3 DNA is TGTGCCAGCAGCTTGGCGAGCGGGCCAACCTACGAGCAGTACTTC.

J is TRBJ2-7 and V is TRBV2, with 10 bases matching TRBD1. Germline-derived CDR1 and CDR2 are SNHLY and FYNNEI. The CDR3 sequence is 17 residues long. Unmatched junction bases numbered 19, after V lost 6 bases and J lost 8 bases. In nucleotides, the CDR3 is TGTGCCAGCAGAGATTCGGTTACCTCCCGGGACAGGGGTCAGCAGTACTTC. Its translation is CASRDSVTSRDRGQQYF.

The V call is TRBV5-8, the J call TRBJ2-5; perhaps TRBD1 as D (5 bases). There are 13 residues in the CDR3. V was shortened by 4 bases and J by 2 bases, with 9 bases between the two germline ends. The germline V gene has CDR1 SGHTS and CDR2 YDEGEE. DNA of the CDR3: TGTGCCAGCAGCAGACAGATTCAAGAGACCCAGTACTTC. This sequence encodes CASSRQIQETQYF.

The sample holds a few counts of this clone. The rearrangement joins TRBV27 to TRBJ2-1; D might be TRBD1 (5 bases). Germline lookup yields CDR1 MNHEY and CDR2 SMNVEV (reference sequence). The CDR3 runs 15 residues. The V gene lost 6 bases and the J gene lost 3 bases, with 15 bases spanning the gap. The chain's CDR3 is CASSQRATVYNEQFF. In nucleotides, the CDR3 is TGTGCCAGCAGCCAAAGGGCGACAGTCTACAATGAGCAGTTCTTC.

The chain uses TRBV6-1 and TRBJ2-4; maybe TRBD2 (6 bases). Germline-derived CDR1 and CDR2 are MNHNS and SASEGT. CDR3 length: 15 residues. V shed 0 bases and J shed 8 bases, with 14 bases lying between them. This CDR3 reads CASSEAKEGWDIQYF. As DNA, the CDR3 is TGTGCCAGCAGTGAAGCCAAGGAGGGGTGGGACATTCAGTACTTC.

This clone appeared once. This sequence joins TRBV11-2 and TRBJ1-2; D not certain. Germline V gives CDR1 SGHAT, CDR2 FQNNGV. This CDR3 has 14 amino acids. V dropped 2 bases and J dropped 6 bases, with 13 bases sitting between them. The CDR3 loop reads CASSLLAGFDGYTF. Here the CDR3 DNA reads TGTGCCAGCAGCTTATTAGCGGGGTTCGATGGCTACACCTTC.

This clone was picked up one time. The gene calls are TRBV10-3 and TRBJ1-5; 11 positions agree with TRBD1. V lost 0 bases, J lost 4 bases, and 5 bases stayed unmatched. The CDR3 contains 17 residues. Germline CDR1 ENHRY, CDR2 SYGVKD. The CDR3 DNA reads as TGTGCCATCAGTGAGTCGGGGGACAGGGGGTTTAATCAGCCCCAGCATTTT. Its protein product is CAISESGDRGFNQPQHF.

The V call is TRBV6-1, the J call TRBJ1-3; no clear D gene. CDR1 and CDR2 (germline): MNHNS, SASEGT. The ends were cut back, 1 base at V and 0 bases at J, with 13 bases in the middle. The CDR3 loop spans 17 amino acids. The CDR3 reads CASSEGIHHYSGNTIYF. In DNA form, the CDR3 reads TGTGCCAGCAGTGAAGGGATACATCACTACTCTGGAAACACCATATATTTT.

The rearrangement links TRBV7-2 to TRBJ1-5; possible D gene TRBD1, 5 bases. Trimming cost V 5 bases and J 5 bases, with 13 bases left between them. Looked up from germline, CDR1 is SGHTA and CDR2 is FQGNSA. The CDR3 sequence is 14 residues long. CDR3 in DNA: TGTGCCAGCAGCAATGCAGGGCAAGATCAGCCCCAGCATTTT. Residues: CASSNAGQDQPQHF.

The V call is TRBV29-1, the J call TRBJ1-1; 11 positions match TRBD1. The CDR3 has 12 residues. The germline CDR1 and CDR2 sequences are SQVTM and ANQGSEA. The junction had 2 bases not matched to a gene; V was cut back by 7 bases and J by 4 bases. The DNA of the CDR3 is TGCAGCGCGGGACAGGGGGGCACTGAAGCTTTCTTT. This codes for CSAGQGGTEAFF.

With regard to this clone: The sample holds other DNA sequences that translate to the same CDR3. The chain is built from TRBV12-5 and TRBJ2-7; 9 nucleotides agree with TRBD2. This CDR3 is 15 amino acids long. J gave up 4 bases and V 6 bases, and 10 bases lay outside the gene matches. Germline V gene sequence: CDR1 LGHNT, CDR2 FRNRAP. This CDR3 reads CASGLTSGSMYEQYF. The CDR3 DNA reads as TGTGCTAGTGGCCTGACTAGCGGAAGTATGTACGAGCAGTACTTC.

V and J are TRBV30 and TRBJ1-6, with 8 bases aligning to TRBD1. The CDR3 runs 17 residues. From germline, CDR1 is GTSNPN and CDR2 SVGIG (reference sequence). Trimming at V came to 4 bases and at J to 4 bases, leaving 12 bases not matched to a gene. Here the CDR3 DNA reads TGTGCCTGGAAACCAGGGGGCTTAAGACCTTATAATTCACCCCTCCACTTT. As protein: CAWKPGGLRPYNSPLHF.

This sequence joins TRBV18 and TRBJ1-5; D is undetermined. This CDR3 comprises 15 residues. V lost 2 bases and J 5 bases, leaving 13 bases between the germline ends. Germline values: CDR1 KGHSH, CDR2 LQKENI. CDR3 DNA sequence: TGTGCCAGCTCACCAACGAGTGGGAGCGATCAGCCCCAGCATTTT. Its translation is CASSPTSGSDQPQHF.

The CDR3 sequence: CASSQRIRSGKFGNQPQHF. In nucleotides, the CDR3 is TGTGCCAGCAGCCAAAGGATCAGGTCAGGTAAATTTGGCAATCAGCCCCAGCATTTT. This chain connects TRBV7-2 to TRBJ1-5, with unresolved D. Germline CDR1 and CDR2: SGHTA and FQGNSA. The ends were cut back, 5 bases at V and 2 bases at J, with 25 bases in the middle. The CDR3 runs 19 residues.

The chain joins TRBV29-1 to TRBJ1-4; D ambiguous. CDR1 and CDR2 (germline): SQVTM, ANQGSEA. V was shortened by 6 bases and J by 4 bases, with 9 bases between the two germline ends. The CDR3 runs to 12 residues. Here the CDR3 reads CSVRTVNEKLFF. The CDR3 DNA reads TGCAGCGTACGAACGGTTAATGAAAAACTGTTTTTT.